The 12 T cell receptor beta chains listed next were all sequenced from one sample in a study of spatial heterogeneity in lung cancer. Study-wide points: One measure, the expanded intratumoral alpha and beta TCR count, tracked tumor mutation counts.

Which antigens these TCRs recognize remains unknown. As to time point: sample taken at primary tumor resection. One entry per CDR3 protein, called by TCRdb with MiXCR from the 5' RACE reads. The table includes some 7,000 distinct CDR3 sequences, roughly 3.5% detected once. The input for sequencing was lung tumor tissue, taken at surgery. Source of these receptors: a male donor with early-stage non-small cell lung cancer.

By frequency in the sample, this clonotype is medium-sized. The V call is TRBV7-9, the J call TRBJ2-3; TRBD2 agrees at 9 bases. Trimming cost V 1 base and J 2 bases; bases outside gene matches: 10. This CDR3 spans 18 amino acids. Germline-derived CDR1 and CDR2 are SEHNR and FQNEAQ (reference sequence). The CDR3 bases are TGTGCCAGCAGCTTAGTCAGCGCGGCTAGCGGGATCACAGATACGCAGTATTTT. Residues: CASSLVSAASGITDTQYF.

In its sample, this clonotype ranks as medium-sized. The CDR3 nucleotides read TGTGCCTGGACCCGGACAGGCGAAGCTTTCTTT. This translates into CAWTRTGEAFF. This rearrangement joins TRBV30 to TRBJ1-1; 7 bases line up with TRBD1. This CDR3 spans 11 amino acids. Germline V gene sequence: CDR1 GTSNPN, CDR2 SVGIG (reference sequence). Trimming cost V 4 bases and J 8 bases; bases outside gene matches: 4.

Within the sample, this clonotype is medium-sized. The chain employs TRBV7-6 and TRBJ2-3; D remains unclear. The V gene lost 2 bases and the J gene lost 4 bases, with 7 bases spanning the gap. The CDR3 has 13 amino acids. Per the germline V gene, CDR1 is SGHVS and CDR2 is FNYEAQ. The CDR3 spells CASSLKPADTQYF. CDR3 sequence (DNA): TGTGCCAGCAGCTTAAAGCCCGCAGATACGCAGTATTTT.

This clonotype has at least ten counts. The chain uses TRBV4-2 and TRBJ1-6; D unresolved. CDR3 length: 14 amino acids. The germline gives CDR1 LGHNA, CDR2 YNFKEQ. Deletions cut 0 bases from V and 7 bases from J, with 7 bases between. Here the CDR3 DNA reads TGTGCCAGCAGCCAAGATTTTGGAAATTCACCCCTCCACTTT. Its translation is CASSQDFGNSPLHF.

The table lists this clonotype with many counts. The chain employs TRBV3-1 and TRBJ2-1, with D possibly being TRBD2 (5 bases). CDR1 is LGHDT, CDR2 YNNKEL, per germline (reference sequence). CDR3 length: 16 amino acids. Trimming removed 0 bases at V and 8 bases at J, with 17 bases between. The CDR3 loop is CASSQDNGLAADEQFF. The CDR3 DNA follows: TGTGCCAGCAGCCAAGATAATGGGCTAGCCGCGGATGAGCAGTTCTTC.

This clonotype was found many times. This chain connects TRBV3-1 to TRBJ1-2; possible D gene TRBD1, 6 bases. The CDR3 loop spans 13 amino acids. CDR1 and CDR2 from the germline V gene are LGHDT and YNNKEL (reference sequence). Trimming removed 2 bases from V and 8 bases from J, with 12 bases in between. CDR3 sequence reads: CASSQPGAGGYTF. The CDR3 nucleotides read TGTGCCAGCAGCCAACCAGGGGCGGGAGGCTACACCTTC.

At least ten counts were recorded for this clonotype. The junction departs from the called germline gene at one end, perhaps through a read error. The chain is built from TRBV5-6 and TRBJ2-5; no definite D call. The CDR3 extends over 11 amino acids. Germline V gene data show CDR1 as SGHDT and CDR2 as YYEEEE. In DNA form, the CDR3 reads TGTGCCAGCAGCTTGGGTTTTCAGGCGAACTTC. Protein product: CASSLGFQANF.

By share of the sample, this clonotype is medium-sized. The chain has TRBV18 and TRBJ1-2, with D perhaps matching TRBD1 (5 bases). The CDR3 has 12 residues. Trimming left V 3 bases short and J 7 bases short, with 9 bases between. Germline V gene sequence: CDR1 KGHSH, CDR2 LQKENI. The CDR3 loop is CASSPQGSGYTF. In DNA form, the CDR3 reads TGTGCCAGCTCACCCCAGGGATCTGGCTACACCTTC.

This clonotype was found many times. This chain links TRBV7-2 with TRBJ2-1, with 9 bases identical to TRBD2. The CDR3 has 15 residues. The germline gives CDR1 SGHTA, CDR2 FQGNSA. The junction had 8 bases not matched to a gene; V was cut back by 4 bases and J by 7 bases. CDR3 region: CASSSSSAGGNEQFF. The DNA for the CDR3 is TGTGCCAGCAGCTCCTCCTCGGCGGGAGGGAATGAGCAGTTCTTC.

The V gene is TRBV11-3, the J gene TRBJ2-1; D unresolved. Per the germline V gene, CDR1 is SGHNT and CDR2 is YENEEA. V dropped 2 bases and J dropped 5 bases, with 10 bases sitting between them. This CDR3 region has 14 residues. CDR3 in amino acids: CASSLRGQHNEQFF. The DNA for the CDR3 is TGTGCCAGCAGCTTACGAGGTCAACACAATGAGCAGTTCTTC.

By sample share, this clonotype is medium-sized. The chain couples TRBV5-1 to TRBJ1-2, with a tentative D call TRBD1 (5 bases). CDR1 SGHRS and CDR2 YFSETQ come from the germline V gene. Trimming took 1 base from V and 7 from J, leaving 11 bases between them. This CDR3 is built from 13 residues. CDR3 amino acids: CASSLSDSSGYTF. The CDR3 DNA reads as TGCGCCAGCAGCTTGTCCGACAGTTCTGGCTACACCTTC.

Relative to its sample, this clonotype is medium-sized. CDR3 sequence: CSASGPLFTEAFF. The CDR3 bases are TGCAGTGCTAGCGGGCCGTTATTCACTGAAGCTTTCTTT. This chain joins TRBV20-1 and TRBJ1-1; D remains unclear. The germline V gene has CDR1 DFQATT and CDR2 SNEGSKA (reference sequence). The CDR3 contains 13 residues. Trimming removed 3 bases from V and 4 bases from J, with 12 bases in between.